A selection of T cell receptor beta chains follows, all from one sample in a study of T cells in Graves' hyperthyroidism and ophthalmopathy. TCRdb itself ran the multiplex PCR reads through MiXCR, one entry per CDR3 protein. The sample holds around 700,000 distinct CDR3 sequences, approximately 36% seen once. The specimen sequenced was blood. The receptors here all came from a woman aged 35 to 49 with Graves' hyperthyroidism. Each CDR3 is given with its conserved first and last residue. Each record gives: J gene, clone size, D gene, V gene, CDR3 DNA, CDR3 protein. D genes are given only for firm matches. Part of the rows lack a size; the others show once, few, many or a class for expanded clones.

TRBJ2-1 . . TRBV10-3 TGTGCCATCAGTGCACTAGCAGGCAAGGATGAGCAGTTCTTC CAISALAGKDEQFF
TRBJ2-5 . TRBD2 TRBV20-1 TGCAGTGCTCTATCGTGGGGACTAGCGGGGAAAGAGACCCAGTACTTC CSALSWGLAGKETQYF
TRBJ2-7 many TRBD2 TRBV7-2 TGTGCCAGCACCCCCAGCGGGGGTCAGCACTACGAGCAGTACTTC CASTPSGGQHYEQYF
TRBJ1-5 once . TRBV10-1 TGCGCCAGCAGTGGTGGTATGGATCAGCCCCAGCATTTT CASSGGMDQPQHF
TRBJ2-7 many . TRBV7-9 TGTGCCAGCAGCCCACCGCCGGGACGCAGCTCCTACGAGCAGTACTTC CASSPPPGRSSYEQYF
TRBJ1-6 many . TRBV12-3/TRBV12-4 TGTGCCAGCAGTCGAAAGGGGGGAGGGTCACCCCTCCACTTT CASSRKGGGSPLHF
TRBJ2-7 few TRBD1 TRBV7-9 TGTGCCAGCAGCCACCGGGACAGGGTTACCTACGAGCAGTACTTC CASSHRDRVTYEQYF
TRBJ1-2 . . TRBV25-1 TGTGCCTGGGGGTCCACGATCGGAGGTTATGGCTACACCTTC CAWGSTIGGYGYTF
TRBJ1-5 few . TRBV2 TGTGCCAGCAGATTGAGCAGGGTTGGTAATCAGCCCCAGCATTTT CASRLSRVGNQPQHF
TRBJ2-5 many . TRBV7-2 TGTGCCAGCAGCTTAGCGTCCCGGGGTCAAGAGACCCAGTACTTC CASSLASRGQETQYF
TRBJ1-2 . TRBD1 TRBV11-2 TGTGCCAGCAGCCACGAATCTGGGCAGGGGGCGCGAGTGGACTATGGCTACACCTTC CASSHESGQGARVDYGYTF
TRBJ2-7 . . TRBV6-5 TGTGCCAGCAGTTACTCGGTGGGGATGACGTCGTACGAGCAGTACTTC CASSYSVGMTSYEQYF
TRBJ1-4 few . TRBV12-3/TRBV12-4 TGTGCCAGCAGTCCCCCGTTTGCAACTAATGAAAAACTGTTTTTT CASSPPFATNEKLFF
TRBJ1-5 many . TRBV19 TGTGCCAGTAGTATCGGGCAGGGAGGTCAGCCCCAGCATTTT CASSIGQGGQPQHF
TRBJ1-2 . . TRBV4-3 TGCGCCAGCAGCAGAGAACCAGGGAACTATGGCTACACCTTC CASSREPGNYGYTF
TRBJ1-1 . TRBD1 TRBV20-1 TGCAGTGCCAGCAGGGGGACAGCACGAACTGAAGCTTTCTTT CSASRGTARTEAFF
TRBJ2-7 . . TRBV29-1 TGCAGCGTTGAAGGTCCGGCAGACTACGAGCAGTACTTC CSVEGPADYEQYF
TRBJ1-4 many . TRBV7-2 TGTGCCAGCAGCATATGGGCAACTAATGAAAAACTGTTTTTT CASSIWATNEKLFF
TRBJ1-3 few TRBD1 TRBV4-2 TGTGCCAGCAGCCAAGAGACAGGGTATCTAAGGAGTAACACCATATATTTT CASSQETGYLRSNTIYF
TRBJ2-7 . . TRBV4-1 TGCGCCAGCAGCACCGAGAGTGGGTACGAGCAGTACTTC CASSTESGYEQYF
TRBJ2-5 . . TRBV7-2 TGTGCCAGCAGCCCCTACAGCGGACCCCAAGAGACCCAGTACTTC CASSPYSGPQETQYF
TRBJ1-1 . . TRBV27 TGTGCCACAAGCCGCGCTATGAACACTGAAGCTTTCTTT CATSRAMNTEAFF
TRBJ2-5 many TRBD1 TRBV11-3 TGTGCCAGCGAGGGACAGCCCAACTTCGAGACCCAGTACTTC CASEGQPNFETQYF
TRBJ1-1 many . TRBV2 TGTGCCAGCAGTAAAATAGAAGCTTTCTTT CASSKIEAFF
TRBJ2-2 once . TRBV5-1 TGCGCCAGCAGCTCTGACAGTTCTGGGAACACCGGGGAGCTGTTTTTT CASSSDSSGNTGELFF
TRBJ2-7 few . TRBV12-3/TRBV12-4 TGTGCCAGCAGTTTTAGGAGAAGGGAGCAGTACTTC CASSFRRREQYF
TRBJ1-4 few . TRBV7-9 TGTGCCAGCGGGTTGGGGGAAAAACTGTTTTTT CASGLGEKLFF
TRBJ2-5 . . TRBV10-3 TGTGCCAGCTCACCCGATGAATCCTCCCTGACAGATCGGACCCAGTACTTC CASSPDESSLTDRTQYF
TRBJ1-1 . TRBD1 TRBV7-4 TGTGCCAGCATCCAAAGATTGGGGACAGGGGGCGACGGGACTGAAGCTTTCTTT CASIQRLGTGGDGTEAFF
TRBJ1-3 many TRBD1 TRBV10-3 TGTGCCATCAGTGAACAGGGGGCAGTCGCTGGAAACACCATATATTTT CAISEQGAVAGNTIYF
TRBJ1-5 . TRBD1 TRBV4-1 TGCGCCAGCAGCCTGAGTAACAGGGGAGGTGGGCAGCATTTT CASSLSNRGGGQHF
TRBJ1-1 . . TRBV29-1 TGCAGCGTTGAGTGGACAGCTTACACTGAAGCTTTCTTT CSVEWTAYTEAFF
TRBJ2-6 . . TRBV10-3 TGTGCCAGCAGTATGGGACAACGCTCTGGGGCCAACGTCCTGACTTTC CASSMGQRSGANVLTF
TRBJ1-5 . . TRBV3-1 TGTGCCAGCAGCCAAGAGGCAGGCAATCAGCCCCAGCATTTT CASSQEAGNQPQHF
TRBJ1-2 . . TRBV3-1 TGTGCCAGCAGCCAAGGTGTCGGGGTAGGGGAGGATGGCTACACCTTC CASSQGVGVGEDGYTF
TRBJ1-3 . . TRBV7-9 TGTGCCAGCAGCTTAGACGGGGAGTCTGGAAACACCATATATTTT CASSLDGESGNTIYF
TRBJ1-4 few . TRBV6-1 TGTGCCAGCCTGGACGCAACTAATGAAAAACTGTTTTTT CASLDATNEKLFF
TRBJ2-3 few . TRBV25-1 TGTGCCAGCAGTGGAAAACAGGGCTCCCGAGACACAGATACGCAGTATTTT CASSGKQGSRDTDTQYF
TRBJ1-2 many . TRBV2 TGTGCCAGCAGTGATTTGGGAGCTAACTATGGCTACACCTTC CASSDLGANYGYTF
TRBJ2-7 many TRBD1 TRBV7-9 TGTGCCAGCAGCACGGAACGGGACAGGGTCTTC CASSTERDRVF